This T cell receptor (beta chain) emerged from a study of T cell responses to AZD1222 COVID-19 vaccine. Study observations and caveats: Reports say nearly half of spike-specific TCRs go after unmutated variant regions.

Germline V gives CDR1 SNHLY, CDR2 FYNNEI. V was trimmed by 6 bases and J by 0 bases, leaving 6 bases between them. The length of the CDR3 is 12 residues. Assay: immunoSEQ multiplex PCR; the TCRdb copy retains only in-frame clones and omits some. The sample has 150,000 to 200,000 clones; roughly nine tenths are singletons. On this clone itself: Its antigen remains unknown.

The origin of this receptor is an adult who received the AZD1222 COVID-19 vaccine. V and J are TRBV2 and TRBJ2-7; D is ambiguous. The sample was peripheral blood, taken 28 days after the second AZD1222 dose. The CDR3 bases are TGTGCCAGCAGAATAAGCTCCTACGAGCAGTACTTC. This codes for CASRISSYEQYF.